This T cell receptor beta chain was sequenced during a study of T cell repertoires in cytomegalovirus infection. Study-wide context: Indicated by public TCR beta signatures were CMV infection and matching HLA type.

About this clonotype itself: Its antigen is unknown.

Regarding the study as a whole: CMV-specific TCR beta clonotypes restricted by HLA-C dominated the ex vivo response. Cumulative public TCR beta family frequency identified carriers of CMV plus the relevant HLA.

CDR1 is MGHRA and CDR2 is YSYEKL in the germline V gene. The CDR3 contains 15 residues. The V and J ends lost 4 bases and 0 bases respectively, with 10 bases between them. TCRdb itself ran the reads through MiXCR, one entry per CDR3 protein. The data show 450,000 to 650,000 distinct CDR3 sequences, about 26% seen once. Source material: PBMCs. The gene calls are TRBV4-1 and TRBJ2-1; D not certain. The TCR comes from a human donor in good health (CMV status not recorded). Some clones in this sample may be carry-over from other donors' samples. CDR3 amino acids: CASSLFLSSYNEQFF. CDR3 nucleotide sequence: TGCGCCAGCAGCCTTTTCCTTAGCTCCTACAATGAGCAGTTCTTC.